The clone carrying this TCR beta chain was seen repeatedly, ten times or more. Its antigen is unknown. The CDR3 length is 14 residues. Trimming pared 3 bases from V and 2 bases from J, leaving 10 bases between. Germline CDR1 is SGHTA and CDR2 is FQGNSA. These data belong to a study of T-cell memory formation after mild COVID-19. Looking at the study overall: Clustering of TCRs was largely donor specific. Study-level findings and limits: Those CD4+ clones that contracted were mainly in CM and EM (CD8+ ones in EMRA). SARS-CoV-2 specificity of second-wave clones peaking day 37 was unconfirmed.

5'RACE with constant-segment primers yielded barcoded, UMI-tagged TCR alpha and TCR beta cDNA libraries. Each CDR3 protein gets one entry after TCRdb re-called the 5' RACE reads with MiXCR. This sample has 150,000 to 200,000 distinct CDR3 sequences; around a tenth occur once, and the top ten carry approximately 3.8%. The sequence came from a man aged 18-30 years who had mild COVID-19 (a few samples of this study predate the infection). Cell type and time point are not known. The sample was PBMCs or a T cell subset sorted from them (not recorded which). This chain uses TRBV7-2 with TRBJ2-5, with D perhaps TRBD1 or TRBD2 (6 bases each). CDR3 coding DNA: TGTGCCAGCAGCTTCGGGGGCGGACAAGAGACCCAGTACTTC. Its protein is CASSFGGGQETQYF.